These 29 T cell receptor beta chains came from one sample sequenced in a study of siplizumab effects on memory and regulatory T cells. As described, mixed lymphocyte reaction cells underwent coculture at 37°C for a duration of approximately six days. Assay used: immunoSEQ multiplex PCR; TCRdb lists only in-frame clones, some missing. This sample carries 20,000 or so clones, 44% of them seen once, and the ten largest clones take 6% to 7%. Antigen specificity for these receptors is unknown. Material for sequencing was CFSE-low (dividing) CD4+ T cells sorted from an allogeneic mixed lymphocyte reaction. The receptors derive from a human donor in good health; the cells came from an allogeneic mixed lymphocyte reaction. Some clones in this sample may be carry-over from other donors' samples.

J is TRBJ2-1 and V is TRBV7-9, with D unclear. This CDR3 comprises 11 residues. Germline CDR1 reads SEHNR; CDR2 reads FQNEAQ (reference sequence). V lost 5 bases and J 3 bases, leaving 2 bases between the germline ends. The CDR3, as DNA: TGTGCCAGCAGCATCTACAATGAGCAGTTCTTC. The encoded protein is CASSIYNEQFF.

CDR3 region: CASSHYGKGYEQYF. The CDR3 DNA reads as TGCGCCAGCAGCCACTACGGGAAGGGCTACGAGCAGTACTTC. The V and J genes are TRBV4-1 and TRBJ2-7; D might be TRBD2 (5 bases). Germline CDR1 MGHRA, CDR2 YSYEKL. Trimming pared 3 bases from V and 3 bases from J, leaving 12 bases between. There are 14 residues in the CDR3.

This chain links TRBV27 with TRBJ2-7; TRBD1 agrees at 8 bases. In germline, CDR1 is MNHEY, CDR2 SMNVEV (reference sequence). The CDR3 runs 13 residues. V dropped 6 bases and J dropped 2; count of bases not matched to a gene: 3. The CDR3 loop is CASSLTGAYEQYF. DNA for the CDR3: TGTGCCAGCAGCCTGACAGGGGCCTACGAGCAGTACTTC.

The chain couples TRBV6-4 to TRBJ1-4; tentative D call: TRBD1 (6 bases). The V end lost 4 bases, the J end lost 0 bases, and 12 bases lay between the germline ends. The CDR3 has 16 amino acids. From germline, CDR1 is MRHNA and CDR2 SNTAGT. The CDR3 nucleotides are TGTGCCAGCAGTGTACAGGGAAGGGCAACTAATGAAAAACTGTTTTTT. It encodes CASSVQGRATNEKLFF.

This clone was seen only a few times. The J gene is TRBJ2-2, the V gene TRBV5-1; 8 nucleotides match TRBD2. V lost 3 bases and J lost 10; bases outside the gene matches: 11. This CDR3 region has 15 residues. The germline V gene encodes CDR1 SGHRS and CDR2 YFSETQ. CDR3 residues: CASSSGLVGSAELFF. CDR3 DNA sequence: TGCGCCAGCAGCTCGGGACTAGTTGGGTCGGCGGAGCTGTTTTTT.

The chain recombines TRBV19 with TRBJ2-5, with TRBD1 as a possible D gene (5 bases). V was shortened by 6 bases and J by 5 bases, with 10 bases between the two germline ends. CDR3 length: 12 amino acids. The germline V gene encodes CDR1 LNHDA and CDR2 SQIVND (reference sequence). The CDR3 here is CASRDIGETQYF. CDR3 bases: TGTGCCAGTAGGGACATAGGCGAGACCCAGTACTTC.

The rearrangement joins TRBV6-5 to TRBJ2-3, with 7 positions matching TRBD2. The germline CDR1 and CDR2 sequences are MNHEY and SVGAGI. The CDR3 is made up of 15 amino acids. The V gene end was trimmed by 1 base and the J gene end by 2 bases; junction bases not matched to a gene: 3. CDR3 region: CASSYWRGTTDTQYF. In nucleotides, the CDR3 is TGTGCCAGCAGTTACTGGCGGGGGACCACAGATACGCAGTATTTT.

A few counts support this clone. The chain uses TRBV2 and TRBJ2-7; D remains unclear. The CDR3 contains 13 residues. From germline, CDR1 is SNHLY and CDR2 FYNNEI. V gave up 2 bases and J gave up 1 base, with 6 bases separating them. This CDR3 reads CASSELTSYEQYF. In DNA form, the CDR3 reads TGTGCCAGCAGTGAACTGACGTCCTACGAGCAGTACTTC. Full variable domain (missing parts from reference TRBV2 and TRBJ2-7): EPEVTQTPSHQVTQMGQEVILRCVPISNHLYFYWYRQILGQKVEFLVSFYNNEISEKSEIFDDQFSVERPDGSNFTLKIRSTKLEDSAMYFCASSELTSYEQYFGPGTRLTVT.

V and J are TRBV5-1 and TRBJ2-5, with TRBD2 matching over 8 bases. With V trimmed by 2 bases and J by 5 bases, 11 bases remained unmatched. There are 16 residues in the CDR3. Germline values: CDR1 SGHRS, CDR2 YFSETQ. In DNA form, the CDR3 reads TGCGCCAGCAGCTTCGGACTAGCAGCCACCCAGGAGACCCAGTACTTC. Its protein product is CASSFGLAATQETQYF. The entire variable domain, with the rest obtained from reference TRBV5-1 and TRBJ2-5, is as follows: KAGVTQTPRYLIKTRGQQVTLSCSPISGHRSVSWYQQTPGQGLQFLFEYFSETQRNKGNFPGRFSGRQFSNSRSEMNVSTLELGDSALYLCASSFGLAATQETQYFGPGTRLLVL.

This sequence joins TRBV18 and TRBJ2-2, with TRBD1 matching 7 bases. J was trimmed by 3 bases and V by 5 bases; bases with no gene match: 6. CDR3 length: 15 residues. The germline V gene has CDR1 KGHSH and CDR2 LQKENI. The CDR3 DNA reads as TGTGCCAGCTCAGCGGACAGGCTCCACACCGGGGAGCTGTTTTTT. Its protein product is CASSADRLHTGELFF. The full variable domain, with the rest looked up from reference TRBV18 and TRBJ2-2, is NAGVMQNPRHLVRRRGQEARLRCSPMKGHSHVYWYRQLPEEGLKFMVYLQKENIIDESGMPKERFSAEFPKEGPSILRIQQVVRGDSAAYFCASSADRLHTGELFFGEGSRLTVL.

This clone was seen a few times. The V call is TRBV5-1, the J call TRBJ1-2, with 7 bases aligning to TRBD1. This CDR3 has 14 amino acids. V trimming: 1 base; J trimming: 9 bases; junction bases outside the gene matches: 9. The germline CDR1 and CDR2 sequences are SGHRS and YFSETQ. The CDR3 loop is CASSLTGDNGSYTF. The CDR3 DNA sequence: TGCGCCAGCAGCTTGACAGGGGATAACGGAAGCTACACCTTC.

This clone was counted a single time. The rearrangement joins TRBV14 to TRBJ2-1, with 13 bases lining up with TRBD2. The CDR3 has 14 amino acids. V lost 6 bases, J lost 14 bases, and 10 bases stayed unmatched. CDR1 is SGHDN, CDR2 FVKESK, per germline. CDR3 nucleotide sequence: TGTGCCAGCAGGTCAGGACTAGCGGGGGCGTACAAGTTCTTC. Amino acids: CASRSGLAGAYKFF. Full variable domain (rest looked up from reference TRBV14 and TRBJ2-1): EAGVTQFPSHSVIEKGQTVTLRCDPISGHDNLYWYRRVMGKEIKFLLHFVKESKQDESGMPNNRFLAERTGGTYSTLKVQPAELEDSGVYFCASRSGLAGAYKFFGPGTRLTVL.

The J gene is TRBJ2-7, the V gene TRBV12-2; no check of the table's D call, TRBD2, against the DNA was made. TRBV12-2 is flagged as a pseudogene. There are 15 residues in the CDR3. The chain's CDR3 is CASRLALAGNYEQYF. DNA of the CDR3: TGTGCAAGTCGCTTAGCACTAGCGGGAAACTACGAGCAGTACTTC.

This chain joins TRBV2 and TRBJ1-1, with no clear D. Germline V gene data show CDR1 as SNHLY and CDR2 as FYNNEI. Trimming took 5 bases from V and 6 from J, leaving 19 bases between them. The CDR3 sequence is 15 residues long. The CDR3 coding sequence is TGTGCCAGCAGTATCACTATTACTGTTCTCGCTGAAGCTTTCTTT. Its translation is CASSITITVLAEAFF.

The chain employs TRBV10-2 and TRBJ2-7; possibly TRBD1 for D (6 bases). CDR1 is WSHSY, CDR2 SAAADI, per germline. V was clipped by 7 bases and J by 0 bases, with 10 bases between them. CDR3 size: 13 residues. In nucleotides, the CDR3 is TGCGCCAGCAACTCGGACAGCTCCTACGAGCAGTACTTC. This encodes CASNSDSSYEQYF.

V is TRBV11-2 and J is TRBJ1-4; no definite D call. Trimming cost V 1 base and J 2 bases, with 11 bases left between them. The CDR3 has 16 residues. CDR1 is SGHAT and CDR2 is FQNNGV in the germline V gene. The CDR3 spells CASSLVGFGTNEKLFF. In DNA form, the CDR3 reads TGTGCCAGCAGCTTAGTAGGGTTTGGGACTAATGAAAAACTGTTTTTT.

V and J are TRBV25-1 and TRBJ2-4, with 7 bases identical to TRBD2. Germline CDR1 is MGHDK and CDR2 is SYGVNS. With V trimmed by 3 bases and J by 3 bases, 11 bases remained unmatched. The CDR3 consists of 17 residues. The CDR3 sequence is CASSDLGGLGSKNIQYF. CDR3 bases: TGTGCCAGCAGTGACCTCGGGGGGTTGGGTAGCAAAAACATTCAGTACTTC.

Relative to its sample, this clone is medium-sized. The chain combines TRBV19 with TRBJ1-1, with 10 bases aligning to TRBD1. J was trimmed by 0 bases and V by 3 bases; bases with no gene match: 10. The CDR3 consists of 18 residues. CDR1 is LNHDA, CDR2 SQIVND, per germline (reference sequence). The CDR3 protein is CASSIGGTGVGMNTEAFF. As DNA, the CDR3 is TGTGCCAGTAGTATTGGAGGGACAGGGGTTGGTATGAACACTGAAGCTTTCTTT.

This chain links TRBV18 with TRBJ2-1; the D is unclear. CDR1 is KGHSH and CDR2 is LQKENI in the germline V gene. V lost 5 bases, J lost 4 bases, and 9 bases lay in between. This CDR3 spans 13 amino acids. The CDR3 DNA is TGTGCCAGCTCAGATCAGATATACAATGAGCAGTTCTTC. Translated: CASSDQIYNEQFF.

This clone was seen only once. This rearrangement joins TRBV19 to TRBJ1-2; D is undetermined. Trimming left V 1 base short and J 4 bases short, with 7 bases between. The CDR3 has 13 residues. From germline, CDR1 is LNHDA and CDR2 SQIVND (reference sequence). CDR3 residues: CASSIGNTYGYTF. The CDR3 bases are TGTGCCAGTAGTATAGGTAACACCTATGGCTACACCTTC.

This clone was observed once. The chain carries TRBV11-2 and TRBJ2-7, with 8 bases identical to TRBD1. The V gene's germline CDR1 is SGHAT and CDR2 FQNNGV. Trimming at V came to 0 bases and at J to 2 bases, leaving 12 bases not matched to a gene. This CDR3 region has 18 residues. CDR3 protein: CASSLDIMRTGNPYEQYF. The CDR3 DNA reads TGTGCCAGCAGCTTAGATATCATGCGGACAGGGAACCCCTACGAGCAGTACTTC.

The chain carries TRBV29-1 and TRBJ1-2; perhaps TRBD1 as D (5 bases). Trimming left V 7 bases short and J 6 bases short, with 15 bases between. Per the germline V gene, CDR1 is SQVTM and CDR2 is ANQGSEA. This CDR3 has 12 residues. The DNA for the CDR3 is TGCAGCGCGGTGGGAGGGGCCGATGGCTACACCTTC. This encodes CSAVGGADGYTF. The full variable domain, with the rest looked up from reference TRBV29-1 and TRBJ1-2, is SAVISQKPSRDICQRGTSLTIQCQVDSQVTMMFWYRQQPGQSLTLIATANQGSEATYESGFVIDKFPISRPNLTFSTLTVSNMSPEDSSIYLCSAVGGADGYTFGSGTRLTVV.

In regard to this clone: At the DNA level, this CDR3 is encoded by other sequences in the same sample as well. J is TRBJ2-5 and V is TRBV12-5, with D tentatively TRBD1 or TRBD2 (6 bases each). The V gene's germline CDR1 is LGHNT and CDR2 FRNRAP. The CDR3 sequence is 15 residues long. V gave up 6 bases and J gave up 4 bases, with 18 bases separating them. The CDR3 spells CASGLSPGARETQYF. CDR3 DNA: TGTGCTAGTGGGCTCTCCCCGGGGGCCCGAGAGACCCAGTACTTC.

V usage is TRBV4-2 and J usage is TRBJ1-1, with D unresolved. CDR1 and CDR2 (germline): LGHNA, YNFKEQ. The ends were cut back, 4 bases at V and 4 bases at J, with 16 bases in the middle. The CDR3 loop spans 15 amino acids. As DNA, the CDR3 is TGTGCCAGCAGCCGGCAGCACGGCTCGAGCACTGAAGCTTTCTTT. Protein: CASSRQHGSSTEAFF.

The CDR3 region has the DNA TGTGCCAGCAGCCAAGCCGGGGGTTTGAACACTGAAGCTTTCTTT. Translated: CASSQAGGLNTEAFF. The V and J genes are TRBV14 and TRBJ1-1, with a weak D call TRBD1 (5 bases). CDR3 length: 15 residues. Between the trimmed V and J ends, which lost 1 base and 0 bases, there was a span of 9 bases. From germline, CDR1 is SGHDN and CDR2 FVKESK.

The rearrangement uses TRBV11-2 and TRBJ2-7; 9 bases are a match to TRBD2. CDR1 is SGHAT, CDR2 FQNNGV, per germline. This CDR3 has 15 residues. V gave up 0 bases and J gave up 4 bases; unmatched junction bases: 4. CDR3 sequence reads: CASSLEAGGGYEQYF. CDR3 coding DNA: TGTGCCAGCAGCTTAGAAGCGGGAGGTGGGTACGAGCAGTACTTC.

V usage is TRBV18 and J usage is TRBJ2-3; perhaps TRBD1 as D (6 bases). Trimming took off 0 bases at V and 2 bases at J, with 9 bases between the two ends. Germline V gene lookup returns CDR1 KGHSH and CDR2 LQKENI. The CDR3 runs 15 residues. This CDR3 is CASSPPGAYTDTQYF. CDR3 DNA sequence: TGTGCCAGCTCACCACCGGGGGCCTACACAGATACGCAGTATTTT.

The chain recombines TRBV10-3 with TRBJ1-4, with D uncertain. V was shortened by 3 bases and J by 0 bases, with 8 bases between the two germline ends. The CDR3 runs to 15 residues. Germline CDR1 ENHRY, CDR2 SYGVKD. CDR3 amino acids: CAISDQTATNEKLFF. The CDR3 nucleotides are TGTGCCATCAGTGACCAGACTGCAACTAATGAAAAACTGTTTTTT.

Judged by abundance, this clone is medium-sized. The chain is built from TRBV29-1 and TRBJ1-1; a weak D match, TRBD1 (6 bases). In germline, CDR1 is SQVTM, CDR2 ANQGSEA. CDR3 length: 15 residues. Trimming left V 3 bases short and J 0 bases short, with 14 bases between. CDR3 DNA sequence: TGCAGCGTTGATTGGGCCAACAGGGTGAACACTGAAGCTTTCTTT. Translating it yields CSVDWANRVNTEAFF.